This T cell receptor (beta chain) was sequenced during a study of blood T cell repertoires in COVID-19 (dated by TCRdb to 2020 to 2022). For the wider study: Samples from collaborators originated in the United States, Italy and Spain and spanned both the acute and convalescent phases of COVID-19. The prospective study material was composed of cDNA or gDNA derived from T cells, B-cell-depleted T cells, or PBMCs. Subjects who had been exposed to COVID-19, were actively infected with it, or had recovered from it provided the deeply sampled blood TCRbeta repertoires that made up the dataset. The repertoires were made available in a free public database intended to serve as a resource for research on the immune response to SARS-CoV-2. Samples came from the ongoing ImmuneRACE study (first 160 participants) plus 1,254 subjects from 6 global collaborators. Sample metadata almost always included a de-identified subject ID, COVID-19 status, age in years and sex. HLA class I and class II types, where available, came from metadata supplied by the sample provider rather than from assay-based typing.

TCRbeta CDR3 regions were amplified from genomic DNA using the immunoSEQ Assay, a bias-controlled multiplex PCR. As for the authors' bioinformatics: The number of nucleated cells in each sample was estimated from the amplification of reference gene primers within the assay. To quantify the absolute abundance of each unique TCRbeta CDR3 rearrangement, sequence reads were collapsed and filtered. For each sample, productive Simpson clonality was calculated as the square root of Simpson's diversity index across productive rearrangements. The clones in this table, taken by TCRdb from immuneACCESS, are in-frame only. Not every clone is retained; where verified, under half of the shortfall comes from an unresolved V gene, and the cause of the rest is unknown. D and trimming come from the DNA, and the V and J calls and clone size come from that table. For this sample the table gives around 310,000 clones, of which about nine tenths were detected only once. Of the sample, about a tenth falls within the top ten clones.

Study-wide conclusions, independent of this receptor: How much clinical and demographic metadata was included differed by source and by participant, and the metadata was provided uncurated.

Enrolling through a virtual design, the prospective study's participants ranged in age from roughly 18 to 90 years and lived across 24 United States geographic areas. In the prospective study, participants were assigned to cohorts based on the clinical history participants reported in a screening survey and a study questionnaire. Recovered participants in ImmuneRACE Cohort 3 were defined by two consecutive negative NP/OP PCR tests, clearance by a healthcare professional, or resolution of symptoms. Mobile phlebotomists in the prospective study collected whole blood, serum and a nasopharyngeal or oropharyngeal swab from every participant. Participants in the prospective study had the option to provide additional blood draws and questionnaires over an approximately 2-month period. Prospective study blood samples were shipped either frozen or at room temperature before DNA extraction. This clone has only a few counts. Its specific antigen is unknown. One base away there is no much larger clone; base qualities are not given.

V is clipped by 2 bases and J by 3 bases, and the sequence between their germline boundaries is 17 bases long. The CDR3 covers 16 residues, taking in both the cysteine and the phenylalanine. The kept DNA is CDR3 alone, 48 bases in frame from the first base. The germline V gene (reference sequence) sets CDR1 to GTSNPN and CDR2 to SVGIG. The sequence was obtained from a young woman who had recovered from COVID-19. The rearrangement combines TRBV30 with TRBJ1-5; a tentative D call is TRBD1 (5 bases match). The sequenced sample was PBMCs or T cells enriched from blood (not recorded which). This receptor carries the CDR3 CAWSRSPGTFNQPQHF. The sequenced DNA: TGTGCCTGGAGTCGATCTCCCGGGACTTTCAATCAGCCCCAGCATTTT.